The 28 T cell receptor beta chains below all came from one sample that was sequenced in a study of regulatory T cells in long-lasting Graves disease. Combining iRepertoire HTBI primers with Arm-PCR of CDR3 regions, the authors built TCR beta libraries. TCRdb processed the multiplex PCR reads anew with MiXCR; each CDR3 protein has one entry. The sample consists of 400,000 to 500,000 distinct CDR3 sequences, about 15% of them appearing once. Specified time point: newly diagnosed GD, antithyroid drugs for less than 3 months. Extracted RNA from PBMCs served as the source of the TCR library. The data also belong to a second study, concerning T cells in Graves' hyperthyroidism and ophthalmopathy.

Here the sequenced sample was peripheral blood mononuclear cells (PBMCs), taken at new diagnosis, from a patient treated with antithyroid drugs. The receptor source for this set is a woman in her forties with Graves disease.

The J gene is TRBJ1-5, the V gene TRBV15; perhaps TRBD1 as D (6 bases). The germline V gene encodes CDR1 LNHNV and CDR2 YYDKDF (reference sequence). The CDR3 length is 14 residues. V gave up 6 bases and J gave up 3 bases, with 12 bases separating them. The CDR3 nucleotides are TGTGCCACCAGGTTACAGGGTATCAATCAGCCCCAGCATTTT. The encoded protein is CATRLQGINQPQHF.

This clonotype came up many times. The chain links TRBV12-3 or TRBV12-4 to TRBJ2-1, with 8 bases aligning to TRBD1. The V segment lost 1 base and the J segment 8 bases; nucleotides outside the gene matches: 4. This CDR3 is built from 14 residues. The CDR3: CASSLGTGRDEQFF. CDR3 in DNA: TGTGCCAGCAGTTTAGGGACAGGGCGCGATGAGCAGTTCTTC.

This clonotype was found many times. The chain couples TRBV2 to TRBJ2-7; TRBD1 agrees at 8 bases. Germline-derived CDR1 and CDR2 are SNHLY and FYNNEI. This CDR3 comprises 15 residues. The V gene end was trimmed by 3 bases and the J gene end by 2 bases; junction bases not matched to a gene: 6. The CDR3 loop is CASSDPQTGAYEQYF. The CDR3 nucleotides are TGTGCCAGCAGTGATCCCCAGACAGGGGCCTACGAGCAGTACTTC.

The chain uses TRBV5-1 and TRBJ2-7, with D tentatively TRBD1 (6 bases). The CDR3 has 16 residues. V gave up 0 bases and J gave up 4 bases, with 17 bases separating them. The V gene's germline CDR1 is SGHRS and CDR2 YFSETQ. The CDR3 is CASSLDPTGIGYEQYF. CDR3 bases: TGCGCCAGCAGCTTGGACCCGACAGGTATCGGGTACGAGCAGTACTTC.

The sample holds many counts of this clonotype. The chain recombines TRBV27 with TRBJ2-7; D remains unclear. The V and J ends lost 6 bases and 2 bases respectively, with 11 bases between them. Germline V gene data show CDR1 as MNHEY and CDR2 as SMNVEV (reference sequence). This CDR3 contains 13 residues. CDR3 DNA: TGTGCCAGCAGACTGCTAAGCGCCTACGAGCAGTACTTC. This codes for CASRLLSAYEQYF.

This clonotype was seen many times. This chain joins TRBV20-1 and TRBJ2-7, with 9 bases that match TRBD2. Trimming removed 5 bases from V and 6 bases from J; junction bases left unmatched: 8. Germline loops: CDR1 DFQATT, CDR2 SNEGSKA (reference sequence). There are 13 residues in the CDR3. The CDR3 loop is CSAGLAGIGEQYF. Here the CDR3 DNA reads TGCAGTGCTGGGCTAGCGGGAATCGGCGAGCAGTACTTC.

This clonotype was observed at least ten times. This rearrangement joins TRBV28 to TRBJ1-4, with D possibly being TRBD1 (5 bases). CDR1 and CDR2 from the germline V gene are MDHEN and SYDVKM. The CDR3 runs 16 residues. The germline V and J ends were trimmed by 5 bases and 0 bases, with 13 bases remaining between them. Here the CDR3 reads CASSRTGYATNEKLFF. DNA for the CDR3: TGTGCCAGCAGTCGCACAGGCTACGCAACTAATGAAAAACTGTTTTTT.

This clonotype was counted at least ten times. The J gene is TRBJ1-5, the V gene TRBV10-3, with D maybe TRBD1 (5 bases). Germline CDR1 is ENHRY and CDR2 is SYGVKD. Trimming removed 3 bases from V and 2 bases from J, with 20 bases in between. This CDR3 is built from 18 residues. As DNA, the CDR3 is TGTGCCATCAGTGAATCCCCCCACCTGGGCAGGGGCAATCAGCCCCAGCATTTT. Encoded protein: CAISESPHLGRGNQPQHF.

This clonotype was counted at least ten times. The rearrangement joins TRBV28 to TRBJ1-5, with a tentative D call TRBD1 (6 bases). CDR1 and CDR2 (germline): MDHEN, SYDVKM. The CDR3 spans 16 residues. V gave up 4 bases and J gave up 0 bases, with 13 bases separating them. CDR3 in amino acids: CASSWRDNHSNQPQHF. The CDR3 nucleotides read TGTGCCAGCAGTTGGAGGGACAACCATAGCAATCAGCCCCAGCATTTT.

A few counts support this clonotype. This CDR3 reads CASSHGRTNQPQHF. The CDR3 bases are TGTGCCAGCAGTCATGGACGGACGAATCAGCCCCAGCATTTT. V is TRBV6-1 and J is TRBJ1-5; D remains unclear. The V gene lost 5 bases and the J gene lost 4 bases, with 12 bases spanning the gap. The germline gives CDR1 MNHNS, CDR2 SASEGT. The CDR3 is 14 residues long.

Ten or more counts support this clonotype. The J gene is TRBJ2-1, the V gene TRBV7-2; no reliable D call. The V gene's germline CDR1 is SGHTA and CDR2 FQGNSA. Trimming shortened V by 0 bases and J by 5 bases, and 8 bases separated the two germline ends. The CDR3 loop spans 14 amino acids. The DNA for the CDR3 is TGTGCCAGCAGCTTAGCGCATCTGGACAATGAGCAGTTCTTC. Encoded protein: CASSLAHLDNEQFF.

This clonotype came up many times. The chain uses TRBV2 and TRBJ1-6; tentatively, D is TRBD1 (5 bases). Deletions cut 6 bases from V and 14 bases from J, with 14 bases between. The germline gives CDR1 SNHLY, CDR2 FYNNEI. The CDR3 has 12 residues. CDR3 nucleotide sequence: TGTGCCAGCAGCGTGACAGTTGGGGCCCTCCACTTT. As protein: CASSVTVGALHF.

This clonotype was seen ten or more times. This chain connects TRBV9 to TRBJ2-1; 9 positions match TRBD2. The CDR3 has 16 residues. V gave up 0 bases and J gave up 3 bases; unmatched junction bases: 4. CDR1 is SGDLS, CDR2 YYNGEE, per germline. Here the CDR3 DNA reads TGTGCCAGCAGCGTAGAGGCAGCGGGGGGCTACAATGAGCAGTTCTTC. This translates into CASSVEAAGGYNEQFF.

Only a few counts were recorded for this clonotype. CDR3 protein: CASTPDVYTGELFF. The CDR3 DNA follows: TGTGCCAGCACCCCGGACGTATACACCGGGGAGCTGTTTTTT. This sequence joins TRBV12-3 or TRBV12-4 and TRBJ2-2; D not certain. V lost 7 bases, J lost 3 bases, and 12 bases lay in between. There are 14 residues in the CDR3.

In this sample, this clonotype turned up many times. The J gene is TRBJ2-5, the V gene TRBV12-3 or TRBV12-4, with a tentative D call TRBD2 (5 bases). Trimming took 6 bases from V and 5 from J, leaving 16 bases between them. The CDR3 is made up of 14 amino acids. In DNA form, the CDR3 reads TGTGCCAGCAGGCCATCATCTGGGGAGGAGACCCAGTACTTC. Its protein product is CASRPSSGEETQYF.

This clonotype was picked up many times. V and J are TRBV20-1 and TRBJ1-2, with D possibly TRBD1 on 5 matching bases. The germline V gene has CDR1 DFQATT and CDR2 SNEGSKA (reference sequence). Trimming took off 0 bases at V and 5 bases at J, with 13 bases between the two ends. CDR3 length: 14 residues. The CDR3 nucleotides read TGCAGTGCTAGAGATTGGGAGGAGGGGTATGGCTACACCTTC. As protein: CSARDWEEGYGYTF.

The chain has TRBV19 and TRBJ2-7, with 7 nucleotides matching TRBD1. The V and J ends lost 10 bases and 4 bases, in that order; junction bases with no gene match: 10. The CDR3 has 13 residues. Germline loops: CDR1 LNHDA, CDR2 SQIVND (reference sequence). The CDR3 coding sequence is TGTGCCAATAGCCCCGGGACAGATTACGAGCAGTACTTC. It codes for CANSPGTDYEQYF.

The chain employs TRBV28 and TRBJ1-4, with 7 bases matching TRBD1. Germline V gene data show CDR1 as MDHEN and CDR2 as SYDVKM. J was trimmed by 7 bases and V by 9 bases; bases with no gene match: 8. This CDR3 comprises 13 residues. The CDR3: CASIRGRSEKLFF. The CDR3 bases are TGTGCCAGTATAAGGGGGCGGAGTGAAAAACTGTTTTTT. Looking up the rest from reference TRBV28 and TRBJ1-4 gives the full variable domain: DVKVTQSSRYLVKRTGEKVFLECVQDMDHENMFWYRQDPGLGLRLIYFSYDVKMKEKGDIPEGYSVSREKKERFSLILESASTNQTSMYLCASIRGRSEKLFFGSGTQLSVL.

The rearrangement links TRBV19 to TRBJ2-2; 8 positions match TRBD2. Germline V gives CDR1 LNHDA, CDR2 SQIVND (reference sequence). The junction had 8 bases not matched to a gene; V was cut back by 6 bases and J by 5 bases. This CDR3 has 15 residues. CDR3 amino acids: CASSKRESRTGELFF. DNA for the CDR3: TGTGCCAGTAGCAAGCGGGAGTCCAGGACCGGGGAGCTGTTTTTT.

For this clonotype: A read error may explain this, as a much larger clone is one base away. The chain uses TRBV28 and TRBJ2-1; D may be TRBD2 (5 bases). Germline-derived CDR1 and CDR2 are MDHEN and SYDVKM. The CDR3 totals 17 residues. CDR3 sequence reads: CASSFPFGLGGYSEQFF. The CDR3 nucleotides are TGTGCCAGCAGTTTCCCCTTTGGGCTAGGAGGCTACAGTGAGCAGTTCTTC.

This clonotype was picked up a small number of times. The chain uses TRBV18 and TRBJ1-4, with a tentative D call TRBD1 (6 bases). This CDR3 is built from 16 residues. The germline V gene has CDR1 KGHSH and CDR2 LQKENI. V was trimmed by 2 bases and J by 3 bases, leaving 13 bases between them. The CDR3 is CASSPSGARANEKLFF. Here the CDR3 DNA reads TGTGCCAGCTCACCATCGGGGGCGCGGGCTAATGAAAAACTGTTTTTT. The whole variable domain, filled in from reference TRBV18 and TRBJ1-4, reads NAGVMQNPRHLVRRRGQEARLRCSPMKGHSHVYWYRQLPEEGLKFMVYLQKENIIDESGMPKERFSAEFPKEGPSILRIQQVVRGDSAAYFCASSPSGARANEKLFFGSGTQLSVL.

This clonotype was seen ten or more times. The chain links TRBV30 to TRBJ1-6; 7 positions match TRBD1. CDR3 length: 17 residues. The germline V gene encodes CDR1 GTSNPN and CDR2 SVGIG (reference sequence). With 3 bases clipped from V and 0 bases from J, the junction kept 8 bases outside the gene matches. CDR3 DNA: TGTGCCTGGAGCGCGACAGGGCTGAGCTCCTATAATTCACCCCTCCACTTT. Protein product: CAWSATGLSSYNSPLHF.

The CDR3 sequence: CASSQVVARRESIENIQYF. The CDR3 bases are TGCGCCAGCAGCCAAGTCGTCGCCCGGCGGGAAAGTATAGAAAACATTCAGTACTTC. This chain links TRBV4-1 with TRBJ2-4; weak D call: TRBD2 (6 bases). CDR1 and CDR2 from the germline V gene are MGHRA and YSYEKL. The CDR3 totals 19 residues. Trimming shortened V by 1 base and J by 5 bases, and 24 bases separated the two germline ends.

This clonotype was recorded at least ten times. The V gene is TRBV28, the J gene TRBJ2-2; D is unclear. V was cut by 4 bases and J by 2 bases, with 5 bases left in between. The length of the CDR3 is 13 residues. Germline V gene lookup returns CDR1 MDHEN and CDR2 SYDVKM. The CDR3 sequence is CASSYRNTGELFF. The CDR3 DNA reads TGTGCCAGCAGTTACAGAAACACCGGGGAGCTGTTTTTT.

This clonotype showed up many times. The CDR3 sequence is CASSLWTGSFGEQYF. CDR3 nucleotide sequence: TGTGCCAGCAGCTTATGGACAGGATCATTCGGGGAGCAGTACTTC. This sequence joins TRBV7-2 and TRBJ2-7, with 7 positions matching TRBD1. Germline V gene sequence: CDR1 SGHTA, CDR2 FQGNSA. V trimming: 2 bases; J trimming: 7 bases; junction bases outside the gene matches: 11. This CDR3 is built from 15 residues. Looking up the rest from reference TRBV7-2 and TRBJ2-7 gives the full variable domain: GAGVSQSPSNKVTEKGKDVELRCDPISGHTALYWYRQSLGQGLEFLIYFQGNSAPDKSGLPSDRFSAERTGGSVSTLTIQRTQQEDSAVYLCASSLWTGSFGEQYFGPGTRLTVT.

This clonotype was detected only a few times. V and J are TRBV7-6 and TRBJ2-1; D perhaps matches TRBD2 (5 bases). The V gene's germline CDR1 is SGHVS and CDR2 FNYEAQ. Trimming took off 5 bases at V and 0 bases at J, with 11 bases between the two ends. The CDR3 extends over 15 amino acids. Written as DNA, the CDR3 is TGTGCCAGCAGCAAGGACTCAAGCTCCTACAATGAGCAGTTCTTC. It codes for CASSKDSSSYNEQFF.

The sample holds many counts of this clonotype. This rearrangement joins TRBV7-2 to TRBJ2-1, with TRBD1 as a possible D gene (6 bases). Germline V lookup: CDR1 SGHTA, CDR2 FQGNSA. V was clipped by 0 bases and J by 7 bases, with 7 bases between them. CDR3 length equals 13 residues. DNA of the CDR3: TGTGCCAGCAGCTTAGCCCAGGGGAATGAGCAGTTCTTC. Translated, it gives CASSLAQGNEQFF.

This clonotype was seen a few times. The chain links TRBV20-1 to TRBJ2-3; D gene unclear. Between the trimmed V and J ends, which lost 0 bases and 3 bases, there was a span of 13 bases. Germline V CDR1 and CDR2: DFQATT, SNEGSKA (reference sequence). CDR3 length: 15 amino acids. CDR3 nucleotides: TGCAGTGCTAGAGATCTTGTGGGTTGGACAGATACGCAGTATTTT. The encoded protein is CSARDLVGWTDTQYF.